The clone carrying this TCR beta chain was found a few times. The source of the sample is a study of spatial heterogeneity in lung cancer. TCRdb reprocessed the 5' RACE reads with MiXCR, giving one entry per CDR3 protein. The sample consists of 11,000 to 15,000 distinct CDR3 sequences, roughly a tenth of them appearing once. Time point specified: sample taken at primary tumor resection. The sequenced material consisted of unsorted whole RNA from tumor, nontumor lung or frozen PBMC. This CDR3 spans 13 amino acids. Trimming removed 6 bases from V and 2 bases from J; junction bases left unmatched: 2. CDR1 and CDR2 from the germline V gene are ENHRY and SYGVKD.

The chain has TRBV10-3 and TRBJ1-1, with 8 bases identical to TRBD1. The starting material was PBMCs, obtained at surgery. This TCR derives from a female donor with early-stage non-small cell lung cancer. As DNA, the CDR3 is TGTGCCATCAGGGGACAGGATAACACTGAAGCTTTCTTT. Protein: CAIRGQDNTEAFF.